Included here is one TCR beta chain sequence, with context. Its antigen target is currently unknown. Base qualities are not at hand, and no much larger clone is one base apart. Taken with the paper, the label for time point translates to: cycle 2 day 1 (C2D1) of nivolumab. All trial patients had relapsed after autologous stem cell transplantation, with cohorts A, B and C differing in prior brentuximab vedotin exposure. The trial cohort was composed of under 70 patients with relapsed/refractory classical Hodgkin lymphoma, for whom complete response, partial response or progressive disease was recorded as best overall response. Single-agent nivolumab was administered to trial patients in the multi-cohort phase II CheckMate 205 trial. An independent review committee assessed best overall response using the 2007 International Working Group response criteria. Trial PBMCs were collected just before the start of nivolumab (C1D1) and during therapy at cycle 2 day 1 and cycle 4 day 1. Peripheral blood was collected in 8 mL Vacutainer Cell Preparation Tubes, from which PBMCs were isolated by centrifugation and then cryopreserved.

V is clipped by 5 bases and J by 0 bases, and the sequence between their germline boundaries is 11 bases long. The CDR3 runs 16 amino acids, cysteine and phenylalanine included. Of all the DNA, just the CDR3 is kept, 48 bases in frame from base 1. CDR1 and CDR2, per the germline V gene, are SGHVS and FNYEAQ. The data stem from a study of PD-1 blockade in classical Hodgkin lymphoma (dated by TCRdb to the early 2020s). In the study overall: Nivolumab dosing was 3 mg/kg intravenously every 2 weeks, continuing until either disease progression or unacceptable toxicity. To define a peripheral blood immune signature of response to PD-1 blockade in classical Hodgkin lymphoma, the study combined TCR beta sequencing with CyTOF.

Genomic DNA was isolated using the Qiagen DNeasy kit from unsorted PBMCs as well as from negatively selected CD4+ and CD8+ fractions. Using primers that anneal to V and J segments, immunoSEQ multiplex PCR amplified the TCR beta CDR3 regions. A synthetic immune receptor repertoire was used to minimize amplification bias, and any remaining bias was removed computationally after sequencing. The original pipeline was this. Repertoire diversity was quantified as the Shannon entropy index using custom Python scripts. Unsorted, CD4+ and CD8+ repertoires were analyzed separately, except for combined analyses in which CD4+ and CD8+ sequences were merged in silico. Clonal expansion was defined as a frequency increase of at least 2-fold after treatment compared with C1D1, and clones undetected at baseline were assigned a pseudocount of 0.5. Clones with 0 or 1 copy at C1D1 were classified as singleton clones, and clones with 2 or more copies were classified as non-singleton clones. Clones expanded in unsorted samples were labelled as CD4+, CD8+ or unknown by matching protein sequences in sorted samples from the same patient. Wilcoxon tests were applied to paired samples to test diversity changes from C1D1 to C4D1. TCRdb stores this immuneACCESS table with in-frame sequences only. Part of the clones is absent; in the studies checked, under half of the shortfall reflects unresolved V genes, and no reason is known for the rest. D and trimming were read from the DNA, whereas the V and J calls and clone size are those reported in that table. For this sample the table gives some 150,000 clones, of which around four fifths were detected only once. The ten largest clonotypes hold roughly 9.2% of the sample.

The full study reports these points: Lower diversity was observed in patients in whom nivolumab was started less than 1 year after ASCT, and these patients were excluded from later analyses so that confounding by immune reconstitution would be avoided. By C4D1, a significant rise was seen in CD4+ TCR diversity but not in CD8+ TCR diversity (p=0.0027 vs p=0.16), and the rise was most apparent among complete responders (p=0.02). Only a single clinical trial cohort was studied, and what caused the repertoire differences, possibly disease activity or prior therapy, remained undefined. Trial patients with a complete response had baseline diversity similar to that of newly diagnosed patients, while partial responders and progressors had significantly lower diversity. Baseline TCR diversity was reported as lower in newly diagnosed patients than in healthy donors, and lower still in relapsed/refractory patients.

The clonotype was recovered from a human donor with classical Hodgkin lymphoma. The sample here was peripheral blood mononuclear cells (PBMCs), taken before the second cycle of nivolumab. The V gene is TRBV7-6 and the J gene is TRBJ2-6; D gene: possibly TRBD2, on 6 matching bases. The CDR3 sequence is CASSSRRVSGANVLTF. The bases read TGTGCCAGCAGCAGCCGGAGGGTCTCTGGGGCCAACGTCCTGACTTTC.